This section outlines one T cell receptor (beta chain) sequence together with its context. Its antigen is undetermined. This entry belongs to a study of response to subunit inactivated influenza vaccine. MiXCR, applied by TCRdb to the RT-PCR reads, yields one record per CDR3 protein. In the table there are roughly 710,000 distinct CDR3 sequences, 12% to 15% of which are singletons. V dropped 4 bases and J dropped 6; count of bases not matched to a gene: 8. The CDR3 length is 13 residues. CDR1 GTSNPN and CDR2 SVGIG come from the germline V gene (reference sequence). Study outcomes and limitations: Each seasonal influenza vaccination, the authors suggested, recruits few new T cells.

V is TRBV30 and J is TRBJ1-2, with 7 positions matching TRBD1. The source is a man aged 50 or older who received an inactivated influenza vaccine. Sequences were derived from PBMCs from blood, sampled roughly 2 weeks before vaccination. The CDR3 spells CAWTNRDSHGYTF. The CDR3 DNA reads TGTGCCTGGACTAACCGGGACAGTCATGGCTACACCTTC.